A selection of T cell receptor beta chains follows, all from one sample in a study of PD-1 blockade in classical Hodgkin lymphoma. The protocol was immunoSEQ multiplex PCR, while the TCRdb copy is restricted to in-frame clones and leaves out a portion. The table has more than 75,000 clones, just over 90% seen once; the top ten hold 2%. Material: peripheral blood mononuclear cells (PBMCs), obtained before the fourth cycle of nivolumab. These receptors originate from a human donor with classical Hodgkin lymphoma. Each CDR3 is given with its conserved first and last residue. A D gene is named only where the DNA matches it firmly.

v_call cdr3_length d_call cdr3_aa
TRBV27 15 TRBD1 CASSPTGGAQNGYTF
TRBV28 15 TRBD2 CASSLGLADGYEQYF
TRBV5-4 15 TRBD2 CASSPGLAGTNEQYF
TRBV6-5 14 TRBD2 CASGRTSGTNEQFF
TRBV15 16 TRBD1 CATSSTAGQPPNTIYF
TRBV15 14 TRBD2 CATGPGGRGHEQFF
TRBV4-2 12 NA CASSQEGTEQFF
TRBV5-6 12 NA CASSWDSYEQYF
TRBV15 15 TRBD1 CATSPDRVSGNTIYF
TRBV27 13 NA CASAAHRAYEQYF
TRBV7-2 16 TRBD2 CASWEPLAGAKNIQYF
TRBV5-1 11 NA CASSSTDTQYF
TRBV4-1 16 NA CASSQEGLRPPYEQYF
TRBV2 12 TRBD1 CARGTVNQPQHF
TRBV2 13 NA CASSEGGRREQFF
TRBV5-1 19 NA CASSLHRSGVSSGANVLTF
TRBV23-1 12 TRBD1 CASSQGAYEQYF
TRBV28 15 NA CASKSLLGMYEKLFF
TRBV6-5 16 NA CASSYTSPGSGNTIYF
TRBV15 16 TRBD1 CATSRGRTGGLREQYF
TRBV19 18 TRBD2 CASSTHSGRASEPNEQFF
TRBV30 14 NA CAWRVRGPYNEQFF
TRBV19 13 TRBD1 CASSSDRANEQYF
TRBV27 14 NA CASSALGGGNTQYF
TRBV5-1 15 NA CASSFSGLSSYEQYF
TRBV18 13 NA CASSPGGSRPQHF
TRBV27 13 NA CASSLSVRETQYF
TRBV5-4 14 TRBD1 CASSLPGGTDTQYF
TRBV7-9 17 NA CASSPPTGMGSGNTIYF
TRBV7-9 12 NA CASSSPRLEQFF
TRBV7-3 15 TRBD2 CASSSPAGGRNEQFF
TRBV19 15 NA CASSIEVQDPYEQYF
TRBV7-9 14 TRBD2 CASSLDSGTSGGYF
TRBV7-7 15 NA CASSLGPSDASEQYF
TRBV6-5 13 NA CASRYYRERELFF
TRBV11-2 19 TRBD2 CASSSFRTSGRGWRNEQFF
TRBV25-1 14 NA CASSERRITDTQYF
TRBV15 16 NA CATSRDIRQANQPQHF
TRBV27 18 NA CASSFPGQRPWGNYGYTF
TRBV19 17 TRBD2 CASSGTSGSGSSYEQYF